This T cell receptor (beta chain) appears in the sequencing data of a study of T cell responses to AZD1222 COVID-19 vaccine. Study observations and caveats: Baseline seropositivity characterized only a handful of AZD1222 recipients.

With respect to this clone: Antigen specificity is unknown.

Method: immunoSEQ multiplex PCR; TCRdb's copy keeps in-frame clones and lacks some. The sample contains 150,000 to 200,000 clones, approximately 86% of which appear only once. The CDR3 spans 18 residues. The V end lost 5 bases, the J end lost 0 bases, and 17 bases lay between the germline ends. From germline, CDR1 is SEHNR and CDR2 FQNEAQ (reference sequence). This specimen was peripheral blood, taken on day 0 of AZD1222 vaccination. The TCR sequence derives from an adult in good health. The chain links TRBV7-9 to TRBJ2-6, with no clear D. CDR3 sequence reads: CASSRPLISGSGANVLTF. CDR3 coding DNA: TGTGCCAGCAGCCGTCCCCTAATATCGGGCTCTGGGGCCAACGTCCTGACTTTC.